At least ten counts were recorded for the clone carrying this T cell receptor (beta chain). Its antigen is as yet unknown. The entry originates in a study of molecular identifiers for immune sequencing clone quantification. Study-level results: Even with approximately 1 million naive cells present, spiked Jurkat TCR RNA from one cell was reportedly detectable. Barcode sharing among identical TCR molecules could make large clones appear smaller.

CD8+CD4-CCR7+CD45RA+ cells were sorted as naive CD8 T cells. The ends were cut back, 8 bases at V and 0 bases at J, with 20 bases in the middle. There are 16 residues in the CDR3. CDR1 and CDR2 (germline): SGHAT, FQNNGV. With listed TCR primers and previously described methods, bulk TCR libraries were prepared. In TCRdb, the PCR reads were re-called with MiXCR into one record per CDR3 protein. The sample records roughly 24,000 distinct CDR3 sequences, roughly 18% being singletons. Sequencing was carried out using naive CD8+ T cells from blood, with Jurkat cell RNA spiked in. Documented subset: FACS-sorted CD8+CD4-CCR7+CD45RA+ naive T cells. V usage is TRBV11-2 and J usage is TRBJ2-7; the D call may be TRBD1 or TRBD2 (6 bases each). The sequence derives from a human donor in good health. Some libraries in this study had Jurkat cell RNA spiked in. CDR3 amino acids: CASCPVRGRNSYEQYF. CDR3 sequence (DNA): TGTGCCAGCTGCCCGGTCCGGGGGCGGAACTCCTACGAGCAGTACTTC. Full variable domain (missing parts from reference TRBV11-2 and TRBJ2-7): EAGVAQSPRYKIIEKRQSVAFWCNPISGHATLYWYQQILGQGPKLLIQFQNNGVVDDSQLPKDRFSAERLKGVDSTLKIQPAKLEDSAVYLCASCPVRGRNSYEQYFGPGTRLTVT.